The 29 T cell receptor beta chains given below trace back to one sample, sequenced in a study of cytomegalovirus exposure and HLA in healthy donors. Both 60 Vbeta primers and 13 Jbeta primers went into the PCR. Some clones are missing from TCRdb's copy, which holds only in-frame ones; the method was immunoSEQ multiplex PCR. The data hold 110,000 to 150,000 clones, with roughly 9.7% observed a single time. The sequencing sample was made of PBMCs. These receptors came from a man aged 45-60 years in good health and CMV-seronegative.

V gene TRBV5-5 combines with J gene TRBJ2-5; 8 bases map to TRBD1. The V gene end was trimmed by 4 bases and the J gene end by 2 bases; junction bases not matched to a gene: 7. The CDR3 sequence is 15 residues long. Germline CDR1 SGHKS, CDR2 YYEKEE (reference sequence). The CDR3 is CASSPGQGNQETQYF. In DNA, the CDR3 is TGTGCCAGCAGCCCCGGACAGGGTAATCAAGAGACCCAGTACTTC.

CDR3 protein: CASSSEVATNEKLFF. Here the CDR3 DNA reads TGTGCCAGTAGTTCGGAGGTGGCAACTAATGAAAAACTGTTTTTT. The gene calls are TRBV19 and TRBJ1-4; no clear D gene. Germline CDR1 is LNHDA and CDR2 is SQIVND (reference sequence). Trimming left V 5 bases short and J 0 bases short, with 10 bases between. The length of the CDR3 is 15 residues.

This sequence joins TRBV5-1 and TRBJ2-1; 8 nucleotides line up with TRBD1. The germline V gene has CDR1 SGHRS and CDR2 YFSETQ. V lost 4 bases, J lost 12 bases, and 9 bases stayed unmatched. This CDR3 contains 13 residues. The CDR3 spells CASSTGQGEGQFF. The CDR3 bases are TGCGCCAGCAGCACTGGACAGGGAGAGGGGCAGTTCTTC.

The CDR3 sequence: CASSLQIGQPQHF. For the CDR3, the DNA is TGTGCCAGCAGCTTACAAATTGGCCAGCCCCAGCATTTT. The chain employs TRBV7-6 and TRBJ1-5; D is uncertain. V lost 2 bases to trimming and J lost 7 bases, with 9 bases between them. CDR3 length: 13 residues. Germline V lookup: CDR1 SGHVS, CDR2 FNYEAQ.

In this sample, this clone turned up a few times. V and J are TRBV27 and TRBJ2-3; 11 bases agree with TRBD2. Trimming at V came to 5 bases and at J to 4 bases, leaving 5 bases not matched to a gene. Looked up from germline, CDR1 is MNHEY and CDR2 is SMNVEV (reference sequence). This CDR3 is built from 15 residues. The CDR3 region is CASSTSGSYPDTQYF. As DNA, the CDR3 is TGTGCCAGCAGTACTAGCGGGAGTTACCCAGATACGCAGTATTTT.

Here the CDR3 reads CAVPPGELNTEAFF. In DNA form, the CDR3 reads TGTGCCGTCCCTCCCGGGGAATTGAACACTGAAGCTTTCTTT. V usage is TRBV6-1 and J usage is TRBJ1-1; unclear D gene. Germline V CDR1 and CDR2: MNHNS, SASEGT. The V end lost 11 bases, the J end lost 0 bases, and 16 bases lay between the germline ends. There are 14 residues in the CDR3.

This clone was found a few times. The V and J genes are TRBV15 and TRBJ2-3, with TRBD2 as a possible D gene (7 bases). The ends were cut back, 6 bases at V and 7 bases at J, with 26 bases in the middle. The germline gives CDR1 LNHNV, CDR2 YYDKDF (reference sequence). The CDR3 contains 17 residues. This CDR3 is CATSWGGWGLNSNTQYF. CDR3 nucleotide sequence: TGTGCCACCAGTTGGGGGGGCTGGGGACTAAATTCGAATACGCAGTATTTT.

This chain uses TRBV19 with TRBJ1-3; 9 bases fit TRBD1. CDR1 LNHDA and CDR2 SQIVND come from the germline V gene (reference sequence). The CDR3 covers 16 residues. Trimming cost V 5 bases and J 0 bases; bases outside gene matches: 5. The CDR3 coding sequence is TGTGCCAGTAGTTGGACAGGGGAAAACTCTGGAAACACCATATATTTT. This translates into CASSWTGENSGNTIYF. The full variable domain, in which reference TRBV19 and TRBJ1-3 provide the parts outside the CDR3, is DGGITQSPKYLFRKEGQNVTLSCEQNLNHDAMYWYRQDPGQGLRLIYYSQIVNDFQKGDIAEGYSVSREKKESFPLTVTSAQKNPTAFYLCASSWTGENSGNTIYFGEGSWLTVV.

Written as DNA, the CDR3 is TGCAGCGCCGGCGGCCTGGCGGTACAGGGGGGAGAAAAACTGTTTTTT. It encodes CSAGGLAVQGGEKLFF. The gene calls are TRBV29-1 and TRBJ1-4; the match to TRBD1 covers 8 bases. This CDR3 is built from 16 residues. Germline CDR1 and CDR2: SQVTM and ANQGSEA. V lost 7 bases to trimming and J lost 8 bases; unmatched junction nucleotides: 18.

The chain recombines TRBV30 with TRBJ1-1; D might be TRBD1 (5 bases). The length of the CDR3 is 14 residues. The germline V gene encodes CDR1 GTSNPN and CDR2 SVGIG (reference sequence). V shed 1 base and J shed 1 base, with 10 bases lying between them. The DNA of the CDR3 is TGTGCCTGGAGTGCGGGACTTACGAACACTGAAGCTTTCTTT. It translates to CAWSAGLTNTEAFF.

In its sample, this clone was seen a few times. The J gene is TRBJ2-1, the V gene TRBV7-3, with 16 bases matching TRBD2. This CDR3 contains 19 residues. With V trimmed by 5 bases and J by 2 bases, 9 bases remained unmatched. Germline CDR1 and CDR2: SGHTA and FQGTGA. CDR3 nucleotides: TGTGCCAGCAGCCTGAACGTGGGACTAGCGGGAGGGGCCTACAATGAGCAGTTCTTC. This translates into CASSLNVGLAGGAYNEQFF.

The V gene is TRBV9, the J gene TRBJ2-5, with TRBD1 identical over 7 bases. The J call may be incorrect, as the DNA end agrees better with TRBJ2-7. This CDR3 contains 14 residues. Germline loops: CDR1 SGDLS, CDR2 YYNGEE. CDR3 region: CASSVVRGNYEQYF. CDR3 DNA: TGTGCCAGCAGCGTAGTCAGGGGGAACTACGAGCAGTACTTC.

The CDR3 nucleotides read TGTGCCAGCAGCCGGACAGGGGGTGACGAGCAGTACTTC. Its protein is CASSRTGGDEQYF. V usage is TRBV7-6 and J usage is TRBJ2-7; TRBD1 matches at 10 bases. V trimming: 5 bases; J trimming: 5 bases; junction bases outside the gene matches: 3. Germline V lookup: CDR1 SGHVS, CDR2 FNYEAQ. This CDR3 is 13 amino acids long.

Turning to this clone: The same CDR3 arises from other DNA sequences in this sample as well. The chain uses TRBV7-6 and TRBJ2-7; TRBD2 aligns across 9 bases. After removal of 1 base from V and 0 bases from J, the junction contained 4 bases not matched to a gene. This CDR3 is built from 16 residues. Germline CDR1 and CDR2: SGHVS and FNYEAQ. The CDR3 loop reads CASSLGAGGSSYEQYF. As DNA, the CDR3 is TGTGCCAGCAGCTTAGGAGCGGGGGGAAGCTCCTACGAGCAGTACTTC.

V is TRBV9 and J is TRBJ1-2, with TRBD1 identical over 8 bases. Germline assignment: CDR1 SGDLS and CDR2 YYNGEE. With V trimmed by 4 bases and J by 4 bases, 6 bases remained unmatched. This CDR3 region has 14 residues. The CDR3 is CASSRTGTPYGYTF. CDR3 nucleotide sequence: TGTGCCAGCAGCCGGACAGGGACCCCCTATGGCTACACCTTC.

This clone was counted only a few times. The chain uses TRBV7-2 and TRBJ1-1; maybe TRBD1 (6 bases). Germline V gene sequence: CDR1 SGHTA, CDR2 FQGNSA. Trimming took off 4 bases at V and 8 bases at J, with 17 bases between the two ends. The CDR3 is made up of 14 amino acids. The CDR3 bases are TGTGCCAGCAGCTCCTTGGGGGCAGCCAAGGAAGCTTTCTTT. Translating it yields CASSSLGAAKEAFF. Full variable domain (outside the CDR3, taken from reference TRBV7-2 and TRBJ1-1): GAGVSQSPSNKVTEKGKDVELRCDPISGHTALYWYRQSLGQGLEFLIYFQGNSAPDKSGLPSDRFSAERTGGSVSTLTIQRTQQEDSAVYLCASSSLGAAKEAFFGQGTRLTVV.

V and J are TRBV28 and TRBJ1-1; D is uncertain. Germline values: CDR1 MDHEN, CDR2 SYDVKM. This CDR3 region has 13 residues. Trimming took off 5 bases at V and 4 bases at J, with 11 bases between the two ends. CDR3: CASSPSGGTEAFF. The CDR3 bases are TGTGCCAGCAGTCCCAGTGGTGGCACTGAAGCTTTCTTT.

The V call is TRBV6-5, the J call TRBJ2-7; TRBD1 might be the D (6 bases). From germline, CDR1 is MNHEY and CDR2 SVGAGI. This CDR3 spans 11 amino acids. Trimming took off 7 bases at V and 4 bases at J, with 8 bases between the two ends. This CDR3 is CASTGEYEQYF. The CDR3 DNA follows: TGTGCCAGCACAGGGGAGTACGAGCAGTACTTC.

The J gene is TRBJ2-7, the V gene TRBV6-6; possibly TRBD2 for D (5 bases). Trimming took 5 bases from V and 1 from J, leaving 15 bases between them. The CDR3 extends over 15 amino acids. Germline CDR1 reads MNHNY; CDR2 reads SVGAGI (reference sequence). This CDR3 is CASSTYRETSYEQYF. The CDR3 nucleotides read TGTGCCAGCAGTACCTACCGGGAAACGTCCTACGAGCAGTACTTC.

V gene TRBV6-5 combines with J gene TRBJ2-1; D possibly corresponds to TRBD2 (5 bases). Germline CDR1 is MNHEY and CDR2 is SVGAGI. The CDR3 is 16 residues long. The V end lost 1 base, the J end lost 8 bases, and 18 bases lay between the germline ends. The chain's CDR3 is CASSYFPSGSLDEQFF. In nucleotides, the CDR3 is TGTGCCAGCAGTTACTTCCCGAGCGGATCTTTGGATGAGCAGTTCTTC.

CDR3 sequence (DNA): TGTGCCAGCAGTCGAACAGGGGGAAGCTACGAGCAGTACTTC. Protein product: CASSRTGGSYEQYF. The V gene is TRBV2, the J gene TRBJ2-5, with 8 bases aligning to TRBD1. TRBJ2-7 explains the end of the DNA better; the J call may be wrong. Germline-derived CDR1 and CDR2 are SNHLY and FYNNEI. This CDR3 has 14 amino acids.

The J gene is TRBJ2-1, the V gene TRBV29-1; 9 nucleotides line up with TRBD2. Germline V gene sequence: CDR1 SQVTM, CDR2 ANQGSEA. J lost 7 bases, V lost 1 base, and 8 bases had no gene match. The CDR3 has 15 residues. CDR3 DNA: TGCAGCGTTGAAGGTAGCCTAGCGGGAAGGAATGAGCAGTTCTTC. Amino acids: CSVEGSLAGRNEQFF.

The chain recombines TRBV19 with TRBJ1-1, with unresolved D. Trimming took off 6 bases at V and 5 bases at J, with 7 bases between the two ends. Germline V lookup: CDR1 LNHDA, CDR2 SQIVND (reference sequence). The CDR3 covers 11 residues. The CDR3 region is CASRVGTEAFF. In nucleotides, the CDR3 is TGTGCCAGTAGGGTCGGGACTGAAGCTTTCTTT.

The chain joins TRBV7-9 to TRBJ2-5, with D hard to call. V lost 2 bases, J lost 3 bases, and 10 bases lay in between. Germline V CDR1 and CDR2: SEHNR, FQNEAQ (reference sequence). The CDR3 loop spans 14 amino acids. This chain's CDR3 is CASSLRGSKETQYF. The CDR3 DNA reads TGTGCCAGCAGCTTACGCGGATCCAAAGAGACCCAGTACTTC.

V gene TRBV5-1 combines with J gene TRBJ1-1; 9 nucleotides line up with TRBD1. Per the germline V gene, CDR1 is SGHRS and CDR2 is YFSETQ. J was trimmed by 0 bases and V by 3 bases; bases with no gene match: 3. This CDR3 is 15 amino acids long. DNA for the CDR3: TGCGCCAGCAGCTCGGGACAGGGAATGAACACTGAAGCTTTCTTT. Translated: CASSSGQGMNTEAFF.

The chain combines TRBV6-1 with TRBJ2-1, with 9 bases matching TRBD2. The CDR3 has 15 amino acids. The trim removed 4 bases at V and 8 bases at J, leaving 9 bases unmatched. Germline assignment: CDR1 MNHNS and CDR2 SASEGT. The DNA for the CDR3 is TGTGCCAGCAGTGGGCGGGAGCGGGGGGTCTATGAGCAGTTCTTC. This gives the protein CASSGRERGVYEQFF.

V and J are TRBV7-9 and TRBJ2-1, with D uncertain. The CDR3 has 12 residues. V was trimmed by 0 bases and J by 7 bases, leaving 4 bases between them. Germline V lookup: CDR1 SEHNR, CDR2 FQNEAQ (reference sequence). The CDR3 nucleotides are TGTGCCAGCAGCTTAGCCAGGAATGAGCAGTTCTTC. Protein product: CASSLARNEQFF.

The chain combines TRBV6-5 with TRBJ1-2; D gene ambiguous. The CDR3 extends over 13 amino acids. V gave up 6 bases and J gave up 0 bases, with 8 bases separating them. The germline gives CDR1 MNHEY, CDR2 SVGAGI. The CDR3 DNA sequence: TGTGCCAGCAGGGCCACCGCTAACTATGGCTACACCTTC. This translates into CASRATANYGYTF.

In this sample, this clone turned up a few times. The chain couples TRBV5-6 to TRBJ2-3, with TRBD2 as a possible D gene (6 bases). The CDR3 is made up of 16 amino acids. The germline CDR1 and CDR2 sequences are SGHDT and YYEEEE. The V gene lost 4 bases and the J gene lost 0 bases, with 15 bases spanning the gap. The chain's CDR3 is CASSLGDFTSTDTQYF. The CDR3 region has the DNA TGTGCCAGCAGCCTTGGGGACTTTACGAGCACAGATACGCAGTATTTT.